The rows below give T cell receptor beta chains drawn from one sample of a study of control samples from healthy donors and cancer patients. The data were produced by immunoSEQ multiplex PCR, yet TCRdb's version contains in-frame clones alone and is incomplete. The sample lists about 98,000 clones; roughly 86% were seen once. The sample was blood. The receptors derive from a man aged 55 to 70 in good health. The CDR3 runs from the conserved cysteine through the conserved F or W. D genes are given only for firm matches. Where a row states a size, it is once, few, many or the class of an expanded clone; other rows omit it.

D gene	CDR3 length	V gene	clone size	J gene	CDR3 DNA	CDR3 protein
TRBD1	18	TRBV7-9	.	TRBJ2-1	TGTGCCAGCAGCTTAAACAGGGGGGCTATCTCGTATGGCAATGAGCAGTTCTTC	CASSLNRGAISYGNEQFF
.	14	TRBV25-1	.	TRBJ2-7	TGTGCCAGCAGTGAGGCAGGGGCGCTCCTCGAGCAGTACTTC	CASSEAGALLEQYF
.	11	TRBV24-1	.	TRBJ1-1	TGTGCCACGTTCAGGGACACTGAAGCTTTCTTT	CATFRDTEAFF
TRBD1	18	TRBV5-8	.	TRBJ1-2	TGTGCCAGCAGCTTGGACTCGGGACAGGGGGCCTTCCTCTATGGCTACACCTTC	CASSLDSGQGAFLYGYTF
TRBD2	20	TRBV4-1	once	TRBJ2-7	TGCGCCAGCAGCCAAGACGGACTAGCGGGGGGGCACCTCGAGCGCTACGAGCAGTACTTC	CASSQDGLAGGHLERYEQYF
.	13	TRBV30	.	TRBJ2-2	TGTGCCTGGAGTCCCGTGCGGACCGGGGAGCTGTTTTTT	CAWSPVRTGELFF
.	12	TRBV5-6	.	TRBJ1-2	TGTGCCAGCAGCAGGAGGGTGGATGGCTACACCTTC	CASSRRVDGYTF
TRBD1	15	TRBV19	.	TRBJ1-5	TGTGCCAGTAGGCTGGACAGGGCCAGCAATCAGCCCCAGCATTTT	CASRLDRASNQPQHF
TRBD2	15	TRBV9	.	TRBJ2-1	TGTGCCAGCAGCGTAGCCCTAGCGGGGGGCGATGAGCAGTTCTTC	CASSVALAGGDEQFF
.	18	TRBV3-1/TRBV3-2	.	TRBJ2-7	TGTGCCAGCAGCCAAGATTTAACACAGGGCTACGCGGGAGCCGAGCAGTACTTC	CASSQDLTQGYAGAEQYF
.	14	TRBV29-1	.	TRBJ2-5	TGCAGCGTTGAGCCTTCCCGGAGCCAAGAGACCCAGTACTTC	CSVEPSRSQETQYF
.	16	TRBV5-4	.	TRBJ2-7	TGTGCCAGCAGCTCATCTAGGACTTCAAGCTCCTACGAGCAGTACTTC	CASSSSRTSSSYEQYF
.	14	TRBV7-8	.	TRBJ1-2	TGTGCCAGCAGCTTAATGGACATCCGTCATGGCTACACCTTC	CASSLMDIRHGYTF
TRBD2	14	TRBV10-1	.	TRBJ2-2	TGCGCCAGCAGTGACGGGAGGGACACCGGGGAGCTGTTTTTT	CASSDGRDTGELFF
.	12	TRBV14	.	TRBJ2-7	TGTGCCAGCAGCCAAGATCGGGGAACGCAGTACTTC	CASSQDRGTQYF
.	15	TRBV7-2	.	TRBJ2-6	TGTGCCAGCAGCGGGGGTGGGTCTGGGGCCAACGTCCTGACTTTC	CASSGGGSGANVLTF
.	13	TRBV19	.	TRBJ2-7	TGTGCCAGTAGCGACCGACAGGCCTACGAGCAGTACTTC	CASSDRQAYEQYF
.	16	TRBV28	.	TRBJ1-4	TGTGCCAGCAGCTCCGGGGCGGCGGGGGTTGATGAAAAACTGTTTTTT	CASSSGAAGVDEKLFF
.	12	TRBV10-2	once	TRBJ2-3	TGCGCCAGCAGTCCCTCTACAGATACGCAGTATTTT	CASSPSTDTQYF
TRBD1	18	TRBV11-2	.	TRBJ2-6	TGTGCCAGCAGCTCTCCGGGACAGGGAGGAGCTGGGGCCAACGTCCTGACTTTC	CASSSPGQGGAGANVLTF
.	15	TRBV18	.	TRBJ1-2	TGTGCCAGCTCACCAGGAGGGGGGCTCATCTATGGCTACACCTTC	CASSPGGGLIYGYTF
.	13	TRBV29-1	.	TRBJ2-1	TGCAGCGTCATAGCGGATACCTACAATGAGCAGTTCTTC	CSVIADTYNEQFF
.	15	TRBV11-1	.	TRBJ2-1	TGTGCCAGCAGCTTAGCCGGGTTGTCCTACAATGAGCAGTTCTTC	CASSLAGLSYNEQFF
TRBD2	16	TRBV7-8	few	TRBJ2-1	TGTGCCAGCAGCTTTCAGTCAGCGGGGTCTTACAATGAGCAGTTCTTC	CASSFQSAGSYNEQFF
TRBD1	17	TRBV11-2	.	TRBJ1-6	TGTGCCAGCAGCTTAGAGGTCTCCGGACAGGGGAATTCACCCCTCCACTTT	CASSLEVSGQGNSPLHF
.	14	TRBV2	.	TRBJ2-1	TGTGCCAGCAGGGGCCGCGTCGGGGACAATGAGCAGTTCTTC	CASRGRVGDNEQFF
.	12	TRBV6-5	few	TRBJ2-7	TGTGCCAGCAGCTCCACTAGTGGCGAGCAGTACTTC	CASSSTSGEQYF
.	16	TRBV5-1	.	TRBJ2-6	TGCGCCAGCAGCTTGGGAGTATCCTCTGGGGCCAACGTCCTGACTTTC	CASSLGVSSGANVLTF
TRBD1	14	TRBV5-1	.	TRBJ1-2	TGCGCCAGCTCGTCGGGACAGGGGGTGTGGGGCTACACCTTC	CASSSGQGVWGYTF
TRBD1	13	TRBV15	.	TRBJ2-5	TGTGCCACCAGCAACAGGGGTGGGGAGACCCAGTACTTC	CATSNRGGETQYF
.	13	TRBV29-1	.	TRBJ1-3	TGCAGCGTCGCCGACAGCTCTGGAAACACCATATATTTT	CSVADSSGNTIYF
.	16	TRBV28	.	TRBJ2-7	TGTGCCAGCAGCATGTGGGGGAGACCCCTATCCTACGAGCAGTACTTC	CASSMWGRPLSYEQYF
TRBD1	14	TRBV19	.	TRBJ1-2	TGTGCCAGTTCTACCGACAGGGGCGTCTATGGCTACACCTTC	CASSTDRGVYGYTF
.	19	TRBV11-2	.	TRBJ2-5	TGTGCCAGCAGCTTAGGCCGCCCGGGGGCTAGCGCGCCTCCCGAGACCCAGTACTTC	CASSLGRPGASAPPETQYF
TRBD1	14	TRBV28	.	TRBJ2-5	TGTGCCAGCAGCCACGGACAGGACCAAGAGACCCAGTACTTC	CASSHGQDQETQYF
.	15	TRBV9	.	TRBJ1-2	TGTGCCAGCAGCGTAGAACAGGGTTGGCGGTATGGCTACACCTTC	CASSVEQGWRYGYTF
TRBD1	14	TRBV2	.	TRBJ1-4	TGTGCCAGCAGCATAAACAGGGGTACGGAAAAACTGTTTTTT	CASSINRGTEKLFF
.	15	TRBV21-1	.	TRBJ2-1	TGTGCCAGCAGCACTAGCGGGCGTGCCTACAATGAGCAGTTCTTC	CASSTSGRAYNEQFF
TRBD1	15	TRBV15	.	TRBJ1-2	TGTGCCACCAGCAGAGATCTCAAGGGGGCGGATGGCTACACCTTC	CATSRDLKGADGYTF
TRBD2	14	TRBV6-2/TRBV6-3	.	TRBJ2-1	TGTGCCAGCAGCCCCAGCGGGGGCGGAAATGAGCAGTTCTTC	CASSPSGGGNEQFF
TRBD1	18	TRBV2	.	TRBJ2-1	TGTGCCAGCAGTGAACGAGGGACAGGGATATTATCTTACAATGAGCAGTTCTTC	CASSERGTGILSYNEQFF
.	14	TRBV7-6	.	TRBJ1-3	TGTGCCAGCAGCTTAGCCCCATCTGGAAACACCATATATTTT	CASSLAPSGNTIYF
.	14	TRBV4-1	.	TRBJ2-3	TGCGCCAGCAGCCAAGACAGCTACACAGATACGCAGTATTTT	CASSQDSYTDTQYF
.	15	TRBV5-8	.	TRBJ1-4	TGTGCCAGCAGCTTGGCCGGGACTAAAAATGAAAAACTGTTTTTT	CASSLAGTKNEKLFF
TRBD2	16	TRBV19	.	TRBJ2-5	TGTGCCAGTAGTATAGACAGCGGGGGAGGATTGGAGACCCAGTACTTC	CASSIDSGGGLETQYF
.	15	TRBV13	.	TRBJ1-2	TGTGCCAGCAGCTTAGAAGGGGTTTCTCACTATGGCTACACCTTC	CASSLEGVSHYGYTF
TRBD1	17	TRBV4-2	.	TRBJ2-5	TGTGCCAGCAGCCAAGAGTCAAACAGGGGGCGCGGAGAGACCCAGTACTTC	CASSQESNRGRGETQYF
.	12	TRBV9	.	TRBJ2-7	TGTGCCAGCAGCGTAGGGGTTAGCGAGCAGTACTTC	CASSVGVSEQYF
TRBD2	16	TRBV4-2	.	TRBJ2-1	TGTGCCAGCAGCCAATTCCTAGCGGGGGGGCCGGGTGAGCAGTTCTTC	CASSQFLAGGPGEQFF
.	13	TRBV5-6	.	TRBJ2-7	TGTGCCAGCAGCCCTGACAGCTCCTACGAGCAGTACTTC	CASSPDSSYEQYF
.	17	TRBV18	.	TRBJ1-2	TGTGCCAGCTCACCCCAAATATTGGGGGCCGGGGACTATGGCTACACCTTC	CASSPQILGAGDYGYTF
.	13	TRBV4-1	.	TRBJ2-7	TGCGCCAGCAGTCTCCAGGGTGGATACGAGCAGTACTTC	CASSLQGGYEQYF
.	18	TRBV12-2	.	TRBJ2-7	TGTGCAAGTCGCACAGGCTTTCCGGGACAGAAAATCTCCTACGAGCAGTACTTC	CASRTGFPGQKISYEQYF
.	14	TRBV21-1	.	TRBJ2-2	TGTGCCAGCAGCAAAATGCAGCACACCGGGGAGCTGTTTTTT	CASSKMQHTGELFF
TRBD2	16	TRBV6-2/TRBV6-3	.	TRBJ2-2	TGTGCCAGCAGTCACCATAGCGGGGAGACCACCGGGGAGCTGTTTTTT	CASSHHSGETTGELFF